This T cell receptor beta chain appears in the sequencing data of a study of post-analysis software for immune sequencing data. Study-level results: A handful of TRBV segments were more frequent in patients than controls; TRBV5-6, TRBV5-1 and TRBV20-1 belonged to this group.

The CDR3 has 15 amino acids. Germline CDR1 and CDR2: MNHEY and SVGAGI. Trimming shortened V by 4 bases and J by 9 bases, and 19 bases separated the two germline ends. Incorporated into the TCR beta cDNA libraries were unique molecular identifiers, which served to reduce PCR and sequencing biases. TCRdb re-analysed the PCR reads in MiXCR, keeping a single row per CDR3 protein. The table lists 170,000 or so distinct CDR3 sequences, around 28% of them singletons. At least ten counts were recorded for this clonotype. Its antigen is unknown. The chain has TRBV6-5 and TRBJ2-1; the D call may be TRBD1 or TRBD2 (5 bases each). This sequence was found in a girl aged 5-17 years with multiple sclerosis. Specimen: blood. In DNA, the CDR3 is TGTGCCAGCAGTTCTTCTGGGGGTTCTGGTTCTGAGCAGTTCTTC. It yields the protein CASSSSGGSGSEQFF.